The 15 T cell receptor beta chains below all came from one sample that was sequenced in a study of cytomegalovirus exposure and HLA in healthy donors. The PCR had 60 Vbeta and 13 Jbeta primers. This table comes from immunoSEQ multiplex PCR, and its TCRdb copy is limited to in-frame clones, with some not included. The top ten hold around 7.1% of the sample, which has about 150,000 clones, roughly 63% seen once. The specimen sequenced was PBMCs. The receptors shown here come from a woman aged 55-75 years in good health and CMV-seropositive.

The chain has TRBV5-4 and TRBJ2-7; maybe TRBD2 (5 bases). Per the germline V gene, CDR1 is SGHNT and CDR2 is YYREEE (reference sequence). The CDR3 length is 15 residues. V lost 0 bases and J lost 5, with 15 bases in between. The CDR3 is CASSLASGFVNEQYF. CDR3 nucleotides: TGTGCCAGCAGCTTGGCGTCGGGGTTTGTCAACGAGCAGTACTTC.

This clone was picked up a small number of times. Other DNA sequences within the sample encode an identical CDR3. The CDR3 loop is CASSLSRDYGYTF. DNA of the CDR3: TGTGCCAGCAGTTTATCCAGGGACTATGGCTACACCTTC. This rearrangement joins TRBV28 to TRBJ1-2; perhaps TRBD1 as D (5 bases). This CDR3 region has 13 residues. CDR1 and CDR2 (germline): MDHEN, SYDVKM. V lost 1 base to trimming and J lost 3 bases, with 6 bases between them.

The chain combines TRBV30 with TRBJ1-5; 8 positions match TRBD1. The V gene's germline CDR1 is GTSNPN and CDR2 SVGIG (reference sequence). This CDR3 contains 15 residues. With V trimmed by 7 bases and J by 0 bases, 8 bases remained unmatched. The CDR3 region has the DNA TGTGCCTTCGGGACAGGACCGTATAGCAATCAGCCCCAGCATTTT. It encodes CAFGTGPYSNQPQHF.

This sequence joins TRBV7-3 and TRBJ2-2; TRBD2 matches 9 bases. The CDR3 totals 16 residues. The V segment lost 5 bases and the J segment 0 bases; nucleotides outside the gene matches: 4. CDR1 and CDR2 (germline): SGHTA, FQGTGA. The CDR3 protein is CASSASGTANTGELFF. DNA for the CDR3: TGTGCCAGCAGCGCTAGCGGGACCGCGAACACCGGGGAGCTGTTTTTT. Full variable domain (outside the CDR3, taken from reference TRBV7-3 and TRBJ2-2): GAGVSQTPSNKVTEKGKYVELRCDPISGHTALYWYRQSLGQGPEFLIYFQGTGAADDSGLPNDRFFAVRPEGSVSTLKIQRTERGDSAVYLCASSASGTANTGELFFGEGSRLTVL.

This rearrangement joins TRBV7-2 to TRBJ1-3, with D unclear. This CDR3 is built from 14 residues. Per germline, CDR1 SGHTA and CDR2 FQGNSA. The V end was cut by 7 bases, the J end by 1 base, with 11 bases between. The CDR3 spells CASTSGRSGNTIYF. The CDR3 DNA sequence: TGTGCCAGCACCTCTGGGAGATCTGGAAACACCATATATTTT. Complete variable domain (other parts from reference TRBV7-2 and TRBJ1-3): GAGVSQSPSNKVTEKGKDVELRCDPISGHTALYWYRQSLGQGLEFLIYFQGNSAPDKSGLPSDRFSAERTGGSVSTLTIQRTQQEDSAVYLCASTSGRSGNTIYFGEGSWLTVV.

The J gene is TRBJ2-1, the V gene TRBV6-5; no clear D gene. CDR3 size: 12 residues. Germline-derived CDR1 and CDR2 are MNHEY and SVGAGI. V lost 4 bases, J lost 5 bases, and 6 bases lay in between. CDR3 nucleotides: TGTGCCAGCAGTTCTTACAACAATGAGCAGTTCTTC. Translating it yields CASSSYNNEQFF.

The genes are TRBV5-4 and TRBJ2-1; 9 bases match TRBD1. Germline V lookup: CDR1 SGHNT, CDR2 YYREEE (reference sequence). The CDR3 length is 16 residues. V trimming: 4 bases; J trimming: 4 bases; junction bases outside the gene matches: 9. CDR3 nucleotides: TGTGCCAGCAGCCTGTCGACAGGGGGTGGGTACAATGAGCAGTTCTTC. This translates into CASSLSTGGGYNEQFF.

The chain couples TRBV30 to TRBJ2-3, with 7 bases fitting TRBD2. V lost 2 bases and J lost 2; bases outside the gene matches: 4. Germline-derived CDR1 and CDR2 are GTSNPN and SVGIG (reference sequence). The CDR3 loop spans 14 amino acids. The CDR3 DNA is TGTGCCTGGAGTAGGGACTATAACACAGATACGCAGTATTTT. Translation: CAWSRDYNTDTQYF.

This clone was counted a few times. This chain links TRBV5-1 with TRBJ2-3; 11 bases match TRBD2. The germline CDR1 and CDR2 sequences are SGHRS and YFSETQ. Losses at the gene ends were 0 bases for V and 0 bases for J; bases not matched to a gene: 6. The CDR3 runs 18 residues. CDR3 in DNA: TGCGCCAGCAGCTTGGAGGGACTAGCGGTTACTAGCACAGATACGCAGTATTTT. This sequence encodes CASSLEGLAVTSTDTQYF. The entire variable domain, with the rest obtained from reference TRBV5-1 and TRBJ2-3, is as follows: KAGVTQTPRYLIKTRGQQVTLSCSPISGHRSVSWYQQTPGQGLQFLFEYFSETQRNKGNFPGRFSGRQFSNSRSEMNVSTLELGDSALYLCASSLEGLAVTSTDTQYFGPGTRLTVL.

The chain carries TRBV5-8 and TRBJ1-2; D is possibly TRBD1 (5 bases). Deletions cut 2 bases from V and 3 bases from J, with 8 bases between. CDR3 length: 13 residues. Germline CDR1 reads SGHTS; CDR2 reads YDEGEE. The CDR3, as DNA: TGTGCCAGCAGCTTACAGGAATACTATGGCTACACCTTC. This encodes CASSLQEYYGYTF.

This clone occurred a few times. The V gene is TRBV5-1, the J gene TRBJ1-1; 12 nucleotides agree with TRBD1. The germline V gene has CDR1 SGHRS and CDR2 YFSETQ. V lost 6 bases and J lost 8; bases outside the gene matches: 11. The CDR3 extends over 15 amino acids. CDR3 sequence reads: CASTHNSGQGAEAFF. CDR3 bases: TGCGCCAGCACCCACAACTCGGGACAGGGGGCAGAAGCTTTCTTT.

In its sample, this clone was seen a few times. This chain links TRBV28 with TRBJ1-1; 9 bases line up with TRBD1. Germline V CDR1 and CDR2: MDHEN, SYDVKM. J lost 4 bases, V lost 5 bases, and 14 bases had no gene match. The CDR3 is 17 amino acids. The CDR3 loop reads CASSPTGTGIRITEAFF. The CDR3 DNA reads TGTGCCAGCAGTCCAACCGGGACAGGGATACGGATCACTGAAGCTTTCTTT.

The genes are TRBV19 and TRBJ1-1, with D possibly matching TRBD1 (5 bases). Germline CDR1 reads LNHDA; CDR2 reads SQIVND (reference sequence). Trimming shortened V by 7 bases and J by 1 base, and 10 bases separated the two germline ends. The CDR3 extends over 13 amino acids. CDR3 sequence: CASTWTQNTEAFF. CDR3 DNA sequence: TGTGCCAGTACCTGGACACAGAACACTGAAGCTTTCTTT.

CDR3 protein: CASSLGARVGAGANVLTF. In nucleotides, the CDR3 is TGTGCCAGCAGCTTAGGGGCCAGGGTAGGAGCCGGGGCCAACGTCCTGACTTTC. The chain carries TRBV7-2 and TRBJ2-6; the D gene is possibly TRBD1 (5 bases). Germline V gives CDR1 SGHTA, CDR2 FQGNSA. The V gene lost 1 base and the J gene lost 4 bases, with 17 bases spanning the gap. The CDR3 loop spans 18 amino acids.

This chain uses TRBV19 with TRBJ2-1; 10 nucleotides match TRBD2. Trimming took 2 bases from V and 10 from J; bases not matched to a gene: 5. CDR3 length: 14 residues. Germline CDR1 is LNHDA and CDR2 is SQIVND (reference sequence). CDR3 sequence reads: CASSILAGGNEQFF. In nucleotides, the CDR3 is TGTGCCAGTAGTATATTAGCGGGAGGTAACGAGCAGTTCTTC.